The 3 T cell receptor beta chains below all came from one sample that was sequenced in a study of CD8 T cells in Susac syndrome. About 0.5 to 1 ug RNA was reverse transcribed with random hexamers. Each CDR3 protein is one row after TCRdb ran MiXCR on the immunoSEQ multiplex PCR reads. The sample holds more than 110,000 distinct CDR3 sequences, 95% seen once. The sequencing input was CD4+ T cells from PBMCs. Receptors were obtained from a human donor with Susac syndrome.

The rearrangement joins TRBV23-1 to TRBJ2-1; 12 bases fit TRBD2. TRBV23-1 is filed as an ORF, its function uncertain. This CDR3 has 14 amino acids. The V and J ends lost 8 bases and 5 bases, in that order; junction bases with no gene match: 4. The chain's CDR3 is CASAGLAGHNEQFF. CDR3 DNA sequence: TGCGCCAGCGCGGGACTAGCGGGCCACAATGAGCAGTTCTTC.

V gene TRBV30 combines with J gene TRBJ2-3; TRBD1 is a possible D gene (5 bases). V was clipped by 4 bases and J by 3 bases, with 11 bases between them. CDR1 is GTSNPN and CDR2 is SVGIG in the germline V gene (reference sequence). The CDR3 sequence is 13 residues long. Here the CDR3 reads CAWTGIRTDTQYF. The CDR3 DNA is TGTGCCTGGACAGGGATTCGGACAGATACGCAGTATTTT.

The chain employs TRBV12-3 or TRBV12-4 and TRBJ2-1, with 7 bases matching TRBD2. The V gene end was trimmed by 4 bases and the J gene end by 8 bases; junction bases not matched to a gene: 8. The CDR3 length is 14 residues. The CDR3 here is CASSSREFDDEQFF. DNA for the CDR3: TGTGCCAGCAGTTCGCGGGAGTTTGATGATGAGCAGTTCTTC.